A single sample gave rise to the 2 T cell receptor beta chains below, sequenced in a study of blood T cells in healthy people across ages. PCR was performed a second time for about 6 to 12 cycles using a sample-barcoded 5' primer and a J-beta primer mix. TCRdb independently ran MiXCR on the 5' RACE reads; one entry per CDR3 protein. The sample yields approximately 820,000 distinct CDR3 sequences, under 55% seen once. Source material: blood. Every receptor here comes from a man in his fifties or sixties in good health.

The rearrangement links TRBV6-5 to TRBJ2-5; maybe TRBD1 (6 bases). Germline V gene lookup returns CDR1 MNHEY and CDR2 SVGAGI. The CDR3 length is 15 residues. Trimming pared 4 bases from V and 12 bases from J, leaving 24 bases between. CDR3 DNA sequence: TGTGCCAGCAGTTTCGGACAGAATCCCGGGAAAAATGAGTACTTC. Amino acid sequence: CASSFGQNPGKNEYF.

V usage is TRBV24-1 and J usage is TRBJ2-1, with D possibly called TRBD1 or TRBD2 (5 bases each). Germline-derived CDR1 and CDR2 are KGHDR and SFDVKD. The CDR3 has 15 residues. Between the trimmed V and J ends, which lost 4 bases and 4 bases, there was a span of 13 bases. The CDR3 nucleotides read TGTGCCACCAGTGAACACAGGACGGGGTACAATGAGCAGTTCTTC. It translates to CATSEHRTGYNEQFF.